The entry below gives a single T cell receptor beta chain sequence along with its context. The data derive from a study of blood T cell repertoires in COVID-19. Original handling: Quantification of nucleated cells was approximated via reference gene primer amplification. This table comes from immunoSEQ multiplex PCR, and its TCRdb copy is limited to in-frame clones, with some not included. The V and J calls and clone size were taken over from that table, and D and trimming were inferred from the DNA. Counted here are 95,000 to 120,000 clones, roughly four fifths occurring once; the ten biggest clones make up more than 3.5%. The germline CDR1 and CDR2 sequences are SGHRS and YFSETQ. V dropped 3 bases and J dropped 9 bases, with 13 bases sitting between them. CDR3 length: 13 residues.

Sequences were obtained from peripheral blood. This chain connects TRBV5-1 to TRBJ2-4, with a possible D match to TRBD2 (6 bases). The sequence came from a woman aged 70-85 years with acute or convalescent COVID-19. The CDR3 sequence is CASSSEAGRIQYF. CDR3 nucleotide sequence: TGCGCCAGCAGCTCGGAGGCGGGGCGCATTCAGTACTTC.